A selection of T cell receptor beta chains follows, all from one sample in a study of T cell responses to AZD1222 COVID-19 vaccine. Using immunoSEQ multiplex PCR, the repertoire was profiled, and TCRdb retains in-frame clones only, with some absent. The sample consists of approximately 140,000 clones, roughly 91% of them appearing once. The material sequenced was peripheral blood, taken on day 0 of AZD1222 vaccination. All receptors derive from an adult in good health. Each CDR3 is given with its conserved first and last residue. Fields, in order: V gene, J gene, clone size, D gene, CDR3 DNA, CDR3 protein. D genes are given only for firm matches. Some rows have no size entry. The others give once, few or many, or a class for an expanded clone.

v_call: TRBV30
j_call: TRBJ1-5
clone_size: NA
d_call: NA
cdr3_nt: TGTGCCTGGAGCCGAGACGGGCCCCAGCATTTT
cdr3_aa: CAWSRDGPQHF

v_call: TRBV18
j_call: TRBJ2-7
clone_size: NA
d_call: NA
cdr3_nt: TGTGCCAGCTCACCCGGGCAGGGCCAATCCCACGAGCAGTACTTC
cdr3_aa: CASSPGQGQSHEQYF

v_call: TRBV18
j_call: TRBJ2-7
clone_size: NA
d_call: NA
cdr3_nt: TGTGCCAGCTCATCGTCTAGCGTCTCCTTCTCGGGGGAGCAGTACTTC
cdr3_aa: CASSSSSVSFSGEQYF

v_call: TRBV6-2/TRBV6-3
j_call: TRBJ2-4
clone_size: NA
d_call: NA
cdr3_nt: TGTGCCAGCAGCGACGCTAACAAAAACATTCAGTACTTC
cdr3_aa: CASSDANKNIQYF

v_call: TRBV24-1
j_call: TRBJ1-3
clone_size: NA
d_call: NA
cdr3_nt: TGTGCCACCAGTGACCAGGGGAAGAGAAACACCATATATTTT
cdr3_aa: CATSDQGKRNTIYF

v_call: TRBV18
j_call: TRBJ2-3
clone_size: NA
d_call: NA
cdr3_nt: TGTGCCAGCTCCCCTGCCGGAACTAGCACAGATACGCAGTATTTT
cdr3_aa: CASSPAGTSTDTQYF

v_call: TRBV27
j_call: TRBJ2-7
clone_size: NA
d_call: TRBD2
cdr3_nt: TGTGCCAGCAGTTCCCACCGACTAGCGGGAGGAAGAGAGCAGTACTTC
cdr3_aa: CASSSHRLAGGREQYF

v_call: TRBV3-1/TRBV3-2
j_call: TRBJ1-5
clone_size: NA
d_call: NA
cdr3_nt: TGTGCCAGCAGCCAAGATTCGACGGGGGTTCAGCCCCAGCATTTT
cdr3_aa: CASSQDSTGVQPQHF

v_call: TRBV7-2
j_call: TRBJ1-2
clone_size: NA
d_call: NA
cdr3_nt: TGTGCCAGCAGCTTAGCGAGGACAGACTATGGCTACACCTTC
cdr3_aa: CASSLARTDYGYTF

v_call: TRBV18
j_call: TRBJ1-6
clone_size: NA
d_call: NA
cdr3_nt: TGTGCCAGCTCACCACGACAGAATTCACCCCTCCACTTT
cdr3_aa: CASSPRQNSPLHF

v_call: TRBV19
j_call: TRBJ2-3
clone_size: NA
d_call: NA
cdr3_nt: TGTGCCAGTAGTCCCCGCGGCTACCAGGCCAAAGCAAGCACAGATACGCAGTATTTT
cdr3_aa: CASSPRGYQAKASTDTQYF

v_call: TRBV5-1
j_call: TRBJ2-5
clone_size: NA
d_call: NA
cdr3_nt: TGCGCCAGCAACCAGGGCGGGGGCGGCCAAGAGACCCAGTACTTC
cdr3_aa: CASNQGGGGQETQYF

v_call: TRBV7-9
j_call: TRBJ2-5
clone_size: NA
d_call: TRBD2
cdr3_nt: TGTGCCAGCAGCTTAGGTTCCGCTAGCGGGAGTTTGGAAGAGACCCAGTACTTC
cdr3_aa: CASSLGSASGSLEETQYF

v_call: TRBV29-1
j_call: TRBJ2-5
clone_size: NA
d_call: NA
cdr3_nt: TGCAGCGTTCGCCCCGCACCGGGACTTTCCCAAGAGACCCAGTACTTC
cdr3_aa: CSVRPAPGLSQETQYF

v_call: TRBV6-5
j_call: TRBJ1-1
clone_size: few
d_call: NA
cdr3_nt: TGTGCCAGCAGCAGGGAAATCGGGAGGTCTGAAGCTTTCTTT
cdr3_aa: CASSREIGRSEAFF

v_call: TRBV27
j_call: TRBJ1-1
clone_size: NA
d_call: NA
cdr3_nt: TGTGCCAGCAGTCGTTCGCAAAACACTGAAGCTTTCTTT
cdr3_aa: CASSRSQNTEAFF

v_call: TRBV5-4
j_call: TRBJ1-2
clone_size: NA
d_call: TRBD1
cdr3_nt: TGTGCCAGCAGCTGGGGGGACAGGTTGGGCGGCTACACCTTC
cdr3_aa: CASSWGDRLGGYTF

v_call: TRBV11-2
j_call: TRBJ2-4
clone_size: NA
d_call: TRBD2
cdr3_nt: TGTGCCAGCAGCTTACGGGGGGGCGGAAACATTCAGTACTTC
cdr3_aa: CASSLRGGGNIQYF

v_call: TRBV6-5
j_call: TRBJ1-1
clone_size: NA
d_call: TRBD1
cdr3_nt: TGTGCCAGCAGTCCGACTGACAGGGCGAGGACTGAAGCTTTCTTT
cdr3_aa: CASSPTDRARTEAFF

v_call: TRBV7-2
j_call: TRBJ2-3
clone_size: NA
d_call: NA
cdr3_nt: TGTGCCAGCAGACTAGGACCCGCAGATACGCAGTATTTT
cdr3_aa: CASRLGPADTQYF

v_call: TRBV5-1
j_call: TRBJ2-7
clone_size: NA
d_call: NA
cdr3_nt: TGCGCCAGCAGCGGCGGGGGCAACTACGAGCAGTACTTC
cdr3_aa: CASSGGGNYEQYF

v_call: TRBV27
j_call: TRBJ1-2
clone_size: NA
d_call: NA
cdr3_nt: TGTGCCAGCAGTTCCGGGCAGTCCTATGGCTACACCTTC
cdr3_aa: CASSSGQSYGYTF

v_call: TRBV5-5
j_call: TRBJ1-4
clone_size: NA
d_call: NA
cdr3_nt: TGTGCCAGCAGCCAAGGACGGGATAATGAAAAACTGTTTTTT
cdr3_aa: CASSQGRDNEKLFF

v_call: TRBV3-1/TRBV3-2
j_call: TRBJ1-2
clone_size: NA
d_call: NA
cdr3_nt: TGTGCCAGCAGCCAAGTCGGGGGTTCGGGAGGCTACACCTTC
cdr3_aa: CASSQVGGSGGYTF

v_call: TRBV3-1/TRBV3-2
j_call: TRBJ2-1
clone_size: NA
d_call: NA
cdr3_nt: TGTGCCAGCAGCCAAGACGCTTCCCGAGGGGATGAGCAGTTCTTC
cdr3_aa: CASSQDASRGDEQFF

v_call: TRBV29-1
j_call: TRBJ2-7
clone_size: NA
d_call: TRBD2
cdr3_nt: TGCAGCGTTCTCCTGTCTAGCGGGAGGGCCTACGAGCAGTACTTC
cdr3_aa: CSVLLSSGRAYEQYF